One sample yielded the 11 T cell receptor beta chains listed below, sequenced in a study of T cell repertoires in cytomegalovirus infection. TCRdb analysed the reads with MiXCR anew, one entry per CDR3 protein. The data hold about 440,000 distinct CDR3 sequences, with about a third observed a single time. The sequenced sample was PBMCs. The receptors were sampled from a human donor in good health (CMV status not recorded). Some clones in this sample may be carry-over from other donors' samples.

The chain carries TRBV27 and TRBJ2-1, with 11 nucleotides matching TRBD2. The V gene's germline CDR1 is MNHEY and CDR2 SMNVEV (reference sequence). V lost 9 bases and J lost 2; bases outside the gene matches: 6. CDR3 length: 15 amino acids. The CDR3 DNA reads TGTGCCAGTCAGAGACTAGCGGGAACCTACAATGAGCAGTTCTTC. This gives the protein CASQRLAGTYNEQFF.

CDR3 region: CASSLSRSRTTDTQYF. The CDR3 nucleotides are TGTGCCAGCAGTTTGAGTCGTTCCCGAACCACAGATACGCAGTATTTT. V and J are TRBV12-3 or TRBV12-4 and TRBJ2-3; unclear D gene. The CDR3 consists of 16 residues. The V gene lost 3 bases and the J gene lost 2 bases, with 15 bases spanning the gap.

This clonotype was observed a few times. The chain uses TRBV2 and TRBJ1-2, with D unresolved. V gave up 5 bases and J gave up 2 bases, with 9 bases separating them. Germline-derived CDR1 and CDR2 are SNHLY and FYNNEI. CDR3 length equals 13 residues. CDR3 bases: TGTGCCAGCAGTAGGGTCCTGAACTATGGCTACACCTTC. It codes for CASSRVLNYGYTF.

This clonotype came up many times. The rearrangement links TRBV7-2 to TRBJ2-3; 7 nucleotides agree with TRBD2. V shed 0 bases and J 0 bases; nucleotides not matched to a gene: 6. CDR3 size: 17 residues. The V gene's germline CDR1 is SGHTA and CDR2 FQGNSA. CDR3 protein: CASSLASPAGSTDTQYF. The CDR3 nucleotides read TGTGCCAGCAGCTTAGCGAGTCCAGCGGGGAGCACAGATACGCAGTATTTT.

In DNA form, the CDR3 reads TGTGCCAGCAGCCCCGGGACCTTC. Its translation: CASSPGTF. V and J are TRBV7-6 and TRBJ1-2; D gene unclear. The CDR3 totals 8 residues. Germline lookup yields CDR1 SGHVS and CDR2 FNYEAQ. Deletions cut 5 bases from V and 14 bases from J, with 6 bases between.

The chain couples TRBV7-2 to TRBJ2-3; D is unresolved. V was clipped by 2 bases and J by 6 bases, with 12 bases between them. The CDR3 loop spans 14 amino acids. CDR1 and CDR2 (germline): SGHTA, FQGNSA. The CDR3, as DNA: TGTGCCAGCAGCTTAACAACTTTAGTGGATACGCAGTATTTT. Translation: CASSLTTLVDTQYF.

The V gene is TRBV6-5, the J gene TRBJ2-2, with D possibly TRBD1 on 5 matching bases. Per the germline V gene, CDR1 is MNHEY and CDR2 is SVGAGI. CDR3 size: 14 residues. V gave up 6 bases and J gave up 5 bases, with 13 bases separating them. The CDR3, as DNA: TGTGCCAGCAGCCTCGGACATCAGACCGGGGAGCTGTTTTTT. Translating it yields CASSLGHQTGELFF.

V is TRBV11-2 and J is TRBJ2-1, with 12 nucleotides matching TRBD2. The CDR3 extends over 15 amino acids. In germline, CDR1 is SGHAT, CDR2 FQNNGV. Trimming took 3 bases from V and 10 from J; bases not matched to a gene: 7. The CDR3 is CASSFSSGGGEEQFF. CDR3 DNA: TGTGCCAGCAGCTTTTCTAGCGGGGGGGGAGAGGAGCAGTTCTTC.

This clonotype was seen ten or more times. The J gene is TRBJ2-7, the V gene TRBV20-1; TRBD2 matches at 9 bases. Germline CDR1 reads DFQATT; CDR2 reads SNEGSKA (reference sequence). The CDR3 extends over 15 amino acids. V lost 1 base to trimming and J lost 1 base; unmatched junction nucleotides: 5. CDR3 region: CSARGASGVSYEQYF. The CDR3 DNA follows: TGCAGTGCTAGAGGGGCTAGCGGGGTATCCTACGAGCAGTACTTC.

This clonotype was counted many times. V gene TRBV7-2 combines with J gene TRBJ1-5; 7 bases map to TRBD1. Germline V gene data show CDR1 as SGHTA and CDR2 as FQGNSA. J was trimmed by 0 bases and V by 3 bases; bases with no gene match: 2. The CDR3 has 15 residues. The DNA for the CDR3 is TGTGCCAGCAGCTTCAGGGGGGGTAGCAATCAGCCCCAGCATTTT. Encoded protein: CASSFRGGSNQPQHF.

In its sample, this clonotype was seen a few times. The rearrangement links TRBV7-2 to TRBJ2-6; no clear D. V lost 3 bases, J lost 1 base, and 7 bases lay in between. The CDR3 runs 15 residues. Germline V gene lookup returns CDR1 SGHTA and CDR2 FQGNSA. CDR3 DNA sequence: TGTGCCAGCAGCTTTACACTTTCTGGGGCCAACGTCCTGACTTTC. It yields the protein CASSFTLSGANVLTF.